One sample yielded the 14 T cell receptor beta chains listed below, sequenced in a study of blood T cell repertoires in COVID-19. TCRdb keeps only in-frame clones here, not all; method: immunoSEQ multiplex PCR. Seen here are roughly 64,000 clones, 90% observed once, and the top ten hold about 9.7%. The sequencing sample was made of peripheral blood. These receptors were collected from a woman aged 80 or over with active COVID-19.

The DNA for the CDR3 is TGTGCCAGCAGCCCCCTGGGACAGGGGTGTTATGAGCAGTTCTTC. Translating gives CASSPLGQGCYEQFF. This sequence joins TRBV21-1 and TRBJ2-1; the table's D call, TRBD1, has no DNA check behind it. TRBV21-1 is given as a pseudogene. The CDR3 extends over 15 amino acids.

The CDR3 DNA sequence: TGTGCCAGCAGCCCGCAAACAGGACAAAATGAAAAACTGTTTTTT. This translates into CASSPQTGQNEKLFF. V is TRBV7-2 and J is TRBJ1-4, with D possibly being TRBD1 (5 bases). Trimming cost V 5 bases and J 5 bases, with 15 bases left between them. The germline gives CDR1 SGHTA, CDR2 FQGNSA. The CDR3 extends over 15 amino acids.

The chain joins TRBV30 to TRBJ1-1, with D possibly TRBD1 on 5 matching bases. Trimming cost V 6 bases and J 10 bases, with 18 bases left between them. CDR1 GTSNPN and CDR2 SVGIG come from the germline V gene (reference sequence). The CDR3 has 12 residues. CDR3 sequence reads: CACLPRAARAFF. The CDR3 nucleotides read TGTGCCTGCCTCCCCAGGGCTGCGAGAGCTTTCTTT. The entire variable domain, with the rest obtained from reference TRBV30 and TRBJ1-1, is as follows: SQTIHQWPATLVQPVGSPLSLECTVEGTSNPNLYWYRQAAGRGLQLLFYSVGIGQISSEVPQNLSASRPQDRQFILSSKKLLLSDSGFYLCACLPRAARAFFGQGTRLTVV.

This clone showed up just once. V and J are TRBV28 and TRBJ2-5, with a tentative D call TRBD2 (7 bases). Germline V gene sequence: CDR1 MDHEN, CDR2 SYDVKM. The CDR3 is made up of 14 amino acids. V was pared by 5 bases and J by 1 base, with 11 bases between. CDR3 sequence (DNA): TGTGCCAGCAGTATCGGGGGGCGCCAAGAGACCCAGTACTTC. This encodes CASSIGGRQETQYF.

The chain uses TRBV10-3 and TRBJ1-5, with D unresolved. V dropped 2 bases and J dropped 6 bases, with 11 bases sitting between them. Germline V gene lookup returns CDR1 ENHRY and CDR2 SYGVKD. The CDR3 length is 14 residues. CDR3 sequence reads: CAISEDIGTQPQHF. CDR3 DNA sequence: TGTGCCATCAGTGAGGACATAGGAACTCAGCCCCAGCATTTT.

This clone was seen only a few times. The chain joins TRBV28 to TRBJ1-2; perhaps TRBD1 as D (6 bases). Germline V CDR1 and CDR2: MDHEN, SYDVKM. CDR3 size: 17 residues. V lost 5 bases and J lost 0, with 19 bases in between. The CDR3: CASSTGAQGGPNYGYTF. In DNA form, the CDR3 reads TGTGCCAGCAGTACGGGTGCACAGGGTGGGCCTAACTATGGCTACACCTTC.

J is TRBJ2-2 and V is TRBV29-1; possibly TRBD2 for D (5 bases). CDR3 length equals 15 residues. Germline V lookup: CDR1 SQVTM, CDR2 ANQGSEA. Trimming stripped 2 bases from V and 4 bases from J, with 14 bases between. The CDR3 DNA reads TGCAGCGTTGAAACCCAAATTCGGGGCACCGGGGAGCTGTTTTTT. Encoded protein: CSVETQIRGTGELFF.

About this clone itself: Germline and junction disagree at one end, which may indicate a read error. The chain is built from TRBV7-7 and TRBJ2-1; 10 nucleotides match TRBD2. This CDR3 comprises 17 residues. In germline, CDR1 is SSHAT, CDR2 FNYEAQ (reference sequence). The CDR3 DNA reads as TGTGCTAGCAGCTTATTCCTAGCGGGAGACGGGCACAATGAGCAGTTCTTC. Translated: CASSLFLAGDGHNEQFF.

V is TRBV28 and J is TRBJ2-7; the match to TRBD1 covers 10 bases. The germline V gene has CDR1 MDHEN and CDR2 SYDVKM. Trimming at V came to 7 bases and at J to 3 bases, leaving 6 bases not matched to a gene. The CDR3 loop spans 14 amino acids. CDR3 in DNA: TGTGCCAGCAAAGCAGGACAGGGGGTCTACGAGCAGTACTTC. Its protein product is CASKAGQGVYEQYF.

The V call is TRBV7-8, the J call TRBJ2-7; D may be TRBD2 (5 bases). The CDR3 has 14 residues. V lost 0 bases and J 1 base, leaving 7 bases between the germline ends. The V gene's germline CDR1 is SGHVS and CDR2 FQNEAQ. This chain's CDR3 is CASSLAGLSYEQYV. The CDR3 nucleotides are TGTGCCAGCAGCTTAGCCGGACTTTCCTACGAGCAGTACGTC.

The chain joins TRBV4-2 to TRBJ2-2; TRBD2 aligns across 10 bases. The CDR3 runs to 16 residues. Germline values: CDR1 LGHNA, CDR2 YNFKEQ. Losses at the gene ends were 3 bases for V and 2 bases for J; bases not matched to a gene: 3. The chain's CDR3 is CASSHLAGDNTGELFF. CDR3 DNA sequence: TGTGCCAGCAGCCACCTAGCGGGAGACAACACCGGGGAGCTGTTTTTT.

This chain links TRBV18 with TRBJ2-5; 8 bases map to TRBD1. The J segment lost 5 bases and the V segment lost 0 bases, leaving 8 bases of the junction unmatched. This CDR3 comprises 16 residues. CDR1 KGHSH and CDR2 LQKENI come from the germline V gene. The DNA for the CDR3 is TGTGCCAGCTCACCACCCAAGTCAGGGGGCGGGGAGACCCAGTACTTC. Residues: CASSPPKSGGGETQYF.

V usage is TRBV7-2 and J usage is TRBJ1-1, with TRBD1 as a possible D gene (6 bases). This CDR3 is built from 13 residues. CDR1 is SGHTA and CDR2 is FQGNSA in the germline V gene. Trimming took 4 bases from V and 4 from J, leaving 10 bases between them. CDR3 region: CASSSYRATEAFF. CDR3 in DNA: TGTGCCAGCAGCTCTTACAGGGCCACTGAAGCTTTCTTT.

CDR3 amino acids: CASSDNVDNQPQHF. CDR3 DNA: TGCGCCAGCAGTGATAACGTAGACAATCAGCCCCAGCATTTT. The chain recombines TRBV10-2 with TRBJ1-5; D is undetermined. Trimming stripped 3 bases from V and 3 bases from J, with 9 bases between. There are 14 residues in the CDR3. The germline gives CDR1 WSHSY, CDR2 SAAADI.